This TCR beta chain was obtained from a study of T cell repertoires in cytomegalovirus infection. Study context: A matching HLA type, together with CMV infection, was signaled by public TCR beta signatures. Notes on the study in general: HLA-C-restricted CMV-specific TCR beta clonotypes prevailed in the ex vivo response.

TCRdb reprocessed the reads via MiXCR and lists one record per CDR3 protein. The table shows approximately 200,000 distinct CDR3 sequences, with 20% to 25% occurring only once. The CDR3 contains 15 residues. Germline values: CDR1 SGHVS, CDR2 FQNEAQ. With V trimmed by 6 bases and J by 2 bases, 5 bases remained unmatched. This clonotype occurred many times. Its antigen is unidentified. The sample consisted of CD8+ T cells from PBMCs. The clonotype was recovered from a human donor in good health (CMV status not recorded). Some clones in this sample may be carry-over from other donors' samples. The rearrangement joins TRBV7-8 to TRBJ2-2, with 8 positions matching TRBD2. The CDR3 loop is CASSGGTSNTGELFF. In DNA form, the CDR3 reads TGTGCCAGCAGTGGGGGGACTAGTAACACCGGGGAGCTGTTTTTT.